The next 8 T cell receptor beta chains were all read from a single sample in a study of T cell responses to AZD1222 COVID-19 vaccine. The repertoire was sequenced with immunoSEQ multiplex PCR; TCRdb's copy has only in-frame clones and lacks some. In the table there are 80,000 to 100,000 clones, 80% to 90% of which are singletons. Sequenced here: peripheral blood, sampled on day 0 of AZD1222 vaccination. The source is an adult in good health.

The CDR3 sequence: CASSPTAQGAMDQPQHF. The CDR3 nucleotides are TGTGCCAGCAGTCCCACCGCACAGGGGGCGATGGATCAGCCCCAGCATTTT. V and J are TRBV6-6 and TRBJ1-5; TRBD1 matches at 9 bases. This CDR3 contains 17 residues. Germline V lookup: CDR1 MNHNY, CDR2 SVGAGI (reference sequence). With V trimmed by 5 bases and J by 5 bases, 13 bases remained unmatched.

This clone has only a few counts. The rearrangement links TRBV7-9 to TRBJ1-1; 11 nucleotides align to TRBD1. J lost 0 bases, V lost 5 bases, and 8 bases had no gene match. The CDR3 contains 17 residues. Germline-derived CDR1 and CDR2 are SEHNR and FQNEAQ (reference sequence). CDR3 DNA: TGTGCCAGCAGCGATACCGGGACAGGGGGTATGAACACTGAAGCTTTCTTT. This translates into CASSDTGTGGMNTEAFF.

The CDR3 DNA follows: TGTGCCAGCAGCTTACGGGGAGGAAGCAATCAGCCCCAGCATTTT. Protein: CASSLRGGSNQPQHF. The chain combines TRBV7-9 with TRBJ1-5, with no clear D. Trimming took 2 bases from V and 1 from J, leaving 9 bases between them. Per the germline V gene, CDR1 is SEHNR and CDR2 is FQNEAQ (reference sequence). The CDR3 sequence is 15 residues long.

This clone was counted between two and nine times. This chain joins TRBV18 and TRBJ2-5; D is undetermined. CDR1 is KGHSH, CDR2 LQKENI, per germline. With 0 bases removed from V and 0 bases from J, the gap between germline ends came to 8 bases. The CDR3 is made up of 15 amino acids. As DNA, the CDR3 is TGTGCCAGCTCACCACCGGGCAGTTACCAAGAGACCCAGTACTTC. Protein sequence: CASSPPGSYQETQYF. Complete variable domain (other parts from reference TRBV18 and TRBJ2-5): NAGVMQNPRHLVRRRGQEARLRCSPMKGHSHVYWYRQLPEEGLKFMVYLQKENIIDESGMPKERFSAEFPKEGPSILRIQQVVRGDSAAYFCASSPPGSYQETQYFGPGTRLLVL.

This chain joins TRBV5-6 and TRBJ1-2; the D is unclear. Trimming left V 4 bases short and J 0 bases short, with 13 bases between. This CDR3 is 15 amino acids long. Germline V gene data show CDR1 as SGHDT and CDR2 as YYEEEE. The CDR3 loop is CASSPGLLSNYGYTF. The CDR3, as DNA: TGTGCCAGCAGCCCTGGACTGCTATCTAACTATGGCTACACCTTC.

This chain uses TRBV25-1 with TRBJ1-2; D unclear. Germline V lookup: CDR1 MGHDK, CDR2 SYGVNS. This CDR3 contains 11 residues. Trimming cost V 5 bases and J 6 bases, with 7 bases left between them. The CDR3 region is CASSNRHGYTF. The CDR3 DNA sequence: TGTGCCAGCAGTAACAGACATGGCTACACCTTC.

The chain has TRBV5-1 and TRBJ2-7; D might be TRBD1 (6 bases). This CDR3 contains 14 residues. Germline CDR1 SGHRS, CDR2 YFSETQ. Between the trimmed V and J ends, which lost 7 bases and 7 bases, there was a span of 21 bases. The CDR3 DNA reads as TGCGCCAGCGCGGCGCCAGGGGCTCTCCAAGAGCAGTACTTC. Amino acids: CASAAPGALQEQYF.

The chain uses TRBV6-6 and TRBJ2-3; 9 bases line up with TRBD2. V shed 2 bases and J 1 base; nucleotides not matched to a gene: 4. CDR1 and CDR2 (germline): MNHNY, SVGAGI (reference sequence). The CDR3 spans 16 residues. In nucleotides, the CDR3 is TGTGCCAGCAGTTACGTGCCTAGCGGGGGCACAGATACGCAGTATTTT. Translation: CASSYVPSGGTDTQYF.